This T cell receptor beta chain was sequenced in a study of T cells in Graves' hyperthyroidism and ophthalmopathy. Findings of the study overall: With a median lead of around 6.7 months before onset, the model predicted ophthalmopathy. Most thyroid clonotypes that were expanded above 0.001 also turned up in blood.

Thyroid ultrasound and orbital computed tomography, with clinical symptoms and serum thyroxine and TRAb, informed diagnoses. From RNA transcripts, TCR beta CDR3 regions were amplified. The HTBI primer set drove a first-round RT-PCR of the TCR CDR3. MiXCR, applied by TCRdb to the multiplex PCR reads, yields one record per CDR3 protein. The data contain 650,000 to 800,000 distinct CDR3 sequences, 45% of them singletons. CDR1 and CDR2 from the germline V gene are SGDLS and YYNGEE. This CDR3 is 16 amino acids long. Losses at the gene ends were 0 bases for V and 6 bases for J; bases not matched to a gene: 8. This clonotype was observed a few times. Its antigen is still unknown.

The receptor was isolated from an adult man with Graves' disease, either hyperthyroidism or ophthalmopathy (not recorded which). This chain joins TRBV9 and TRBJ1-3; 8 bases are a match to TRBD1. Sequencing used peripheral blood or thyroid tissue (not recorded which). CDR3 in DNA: TGTGCCAGCAGCGTAGAGGCAGGGGGCACCTTAAACACCATATATTTT. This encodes CASSVEAGGTLNTIYF.